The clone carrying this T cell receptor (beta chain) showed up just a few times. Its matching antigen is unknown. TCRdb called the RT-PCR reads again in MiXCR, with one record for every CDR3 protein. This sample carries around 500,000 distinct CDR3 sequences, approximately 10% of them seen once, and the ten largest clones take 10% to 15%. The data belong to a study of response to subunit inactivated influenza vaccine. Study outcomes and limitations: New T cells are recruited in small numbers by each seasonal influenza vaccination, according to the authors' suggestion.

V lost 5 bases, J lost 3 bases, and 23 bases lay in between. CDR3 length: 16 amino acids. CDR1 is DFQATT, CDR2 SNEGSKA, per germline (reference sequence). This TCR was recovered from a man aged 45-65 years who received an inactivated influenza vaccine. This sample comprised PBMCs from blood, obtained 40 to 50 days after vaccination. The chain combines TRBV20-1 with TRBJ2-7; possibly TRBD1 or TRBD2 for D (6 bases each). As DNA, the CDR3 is TGCAGTGCTCCTACCGGGGGCCTAGCCCCATTCTACGAGCAGTACTTC. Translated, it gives CSAPTGGLAPFYEQYF.